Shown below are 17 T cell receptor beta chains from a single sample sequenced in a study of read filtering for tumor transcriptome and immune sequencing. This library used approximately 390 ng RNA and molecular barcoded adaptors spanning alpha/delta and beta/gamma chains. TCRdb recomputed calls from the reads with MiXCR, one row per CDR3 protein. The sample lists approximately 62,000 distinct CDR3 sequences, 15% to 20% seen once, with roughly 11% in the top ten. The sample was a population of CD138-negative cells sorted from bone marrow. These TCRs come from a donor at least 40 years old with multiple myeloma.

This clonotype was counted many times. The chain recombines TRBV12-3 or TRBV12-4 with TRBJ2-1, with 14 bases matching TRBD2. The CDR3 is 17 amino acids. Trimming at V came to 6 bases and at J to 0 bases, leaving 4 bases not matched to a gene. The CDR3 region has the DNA TGTGCCAGCAGCGGGGGGACTAGCGGGAGCTCCTACAATGAGCAGTTCTTC. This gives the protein CASSGGTSGSSYNEQFF.

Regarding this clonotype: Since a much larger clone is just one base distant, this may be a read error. The DNA for the CDR3 is TGCAGTGCTAGAGATCTCAACGCGAACACCGGGGAGCTGTTTTTT. It specifies CSARDLNANTGELFF. The chain recombines TRBV20-1 with TRBJ2-2, with D uncertain. Trimming cost V 0 bases and J 0 bases, with 8 bases left between them. Germline loops: CDR1 DFQATT, CDR2 SNEGSKA (reference sequence). The CDR3 sequence is 15 residues long.

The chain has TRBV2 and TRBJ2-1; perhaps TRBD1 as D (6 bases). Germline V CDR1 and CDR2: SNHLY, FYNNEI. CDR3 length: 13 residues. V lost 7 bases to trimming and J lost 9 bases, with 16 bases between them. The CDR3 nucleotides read TGTGCCAGCACCGACAGGCGTCTCGGTGAGCAGTTCTTC. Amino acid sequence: CASTDRRLGEQFF. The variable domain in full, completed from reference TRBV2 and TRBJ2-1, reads EPEVTQTPSHQVTQMGQEVILRCVPISNHLYFYWYRQILGQKVEFLVSFYNNEISEKSEIFDDQFSVERPDGSNFTLKIRSTKLEDSAMYFCASTDRRLGEQFFGPGTRLTVL.

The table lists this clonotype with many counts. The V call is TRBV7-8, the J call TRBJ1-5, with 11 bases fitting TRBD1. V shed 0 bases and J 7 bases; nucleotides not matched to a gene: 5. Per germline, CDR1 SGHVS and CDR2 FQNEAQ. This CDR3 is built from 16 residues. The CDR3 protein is CASSLAQGQGAQPQHF. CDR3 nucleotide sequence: TGTGCCAGCAGCTTAGCACAAGGACAGGGGGCCCAGCCCCAGCATTTT.

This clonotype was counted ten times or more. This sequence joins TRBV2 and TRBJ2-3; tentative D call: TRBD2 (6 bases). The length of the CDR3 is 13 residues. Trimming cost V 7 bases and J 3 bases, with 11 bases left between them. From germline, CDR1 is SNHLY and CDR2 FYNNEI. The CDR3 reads CASTTGATDTQYF. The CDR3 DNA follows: TGTGCCAGCACGACGGGAGCGACAGATACGCAGTATTTT.

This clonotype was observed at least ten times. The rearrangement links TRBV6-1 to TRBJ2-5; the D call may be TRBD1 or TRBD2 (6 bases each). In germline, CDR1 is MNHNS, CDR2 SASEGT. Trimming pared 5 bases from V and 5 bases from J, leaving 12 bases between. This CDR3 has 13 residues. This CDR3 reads CASSYGGAETQYF. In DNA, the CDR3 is TGTGCCAGCAGTTACGGGGGCGCGGAGACCCAGTACTTC.

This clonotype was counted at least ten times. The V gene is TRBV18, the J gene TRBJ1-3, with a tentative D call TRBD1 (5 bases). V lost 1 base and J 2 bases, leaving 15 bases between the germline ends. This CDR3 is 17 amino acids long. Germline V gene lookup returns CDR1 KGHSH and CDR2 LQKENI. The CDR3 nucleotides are TGTGCCAGCTCACCACAACCGGGAGGGGCTGCTGGAAACACCATATATTTT. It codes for CASSPQPGGAAGNTIYF. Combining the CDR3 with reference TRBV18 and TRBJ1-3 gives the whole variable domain NAGVMQNPRHLVRRRGQEARLRCSPMKGHSHVYWYRQLPEEGLKFMVYLQKENIIDESGMPKERFSAEFPKEGPSILRIQQVVRGDSAAYFCASSPQPGGAAGNTIYFGEGSWLTVV.

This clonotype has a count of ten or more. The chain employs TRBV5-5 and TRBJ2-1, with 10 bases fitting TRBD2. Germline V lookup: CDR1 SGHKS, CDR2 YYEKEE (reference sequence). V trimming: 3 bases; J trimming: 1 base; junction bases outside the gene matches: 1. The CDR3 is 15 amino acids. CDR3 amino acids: CASSSLAGSYNEQFF. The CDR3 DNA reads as TGTGCCAGCAGCTCACTAGCGGGGTCCTACAATGAGCAGTTCTTC.

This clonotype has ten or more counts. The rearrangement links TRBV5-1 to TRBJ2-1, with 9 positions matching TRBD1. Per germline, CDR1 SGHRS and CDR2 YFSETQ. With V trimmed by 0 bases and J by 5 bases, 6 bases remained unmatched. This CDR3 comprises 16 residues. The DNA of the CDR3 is TGCGCCAGCAGCTTGGGGGGGACAGGGCTACACAATGAGCAGTTCTTC. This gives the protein CASSLGGTGLHNEQFF.

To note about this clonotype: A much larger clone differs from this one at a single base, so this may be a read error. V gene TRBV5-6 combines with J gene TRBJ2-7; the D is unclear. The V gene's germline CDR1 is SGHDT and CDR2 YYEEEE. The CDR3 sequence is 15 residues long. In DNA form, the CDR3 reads TGTGCCAGCAGCTTGGCACTCTCCACCGGATACGAGCAGTGCTTC. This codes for CASSLALSTGYEQCF.

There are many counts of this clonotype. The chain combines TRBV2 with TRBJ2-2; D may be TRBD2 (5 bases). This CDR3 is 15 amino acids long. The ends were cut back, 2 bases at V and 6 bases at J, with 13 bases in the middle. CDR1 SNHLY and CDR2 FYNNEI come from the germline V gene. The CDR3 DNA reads TGTGCCAGCAGTGAAATGGTACTAGTCCCCGGGGAGCTGTTTTTT. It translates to CASSEMVLVPGELFF. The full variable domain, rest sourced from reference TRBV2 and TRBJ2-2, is EPEVTQTPSHQVTQMGQEVILRCVPISNHLYFYWYRQILGQKVEFLVSFYNNEISEKSEIFDDQFSVERPDGSNFTLKIRSTKLEDSAMYFCASSEMVLVPGELFFGEGSRLTVL.

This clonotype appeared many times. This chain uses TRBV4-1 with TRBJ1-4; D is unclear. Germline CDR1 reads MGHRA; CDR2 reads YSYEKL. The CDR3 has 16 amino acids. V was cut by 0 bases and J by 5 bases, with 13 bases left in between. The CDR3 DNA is TGCGCCAGCAGCCAAGATCGGTGGAGAAAGAATGAAAAACTGTTTTTT. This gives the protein CASSQDRWRKNEKLFF.

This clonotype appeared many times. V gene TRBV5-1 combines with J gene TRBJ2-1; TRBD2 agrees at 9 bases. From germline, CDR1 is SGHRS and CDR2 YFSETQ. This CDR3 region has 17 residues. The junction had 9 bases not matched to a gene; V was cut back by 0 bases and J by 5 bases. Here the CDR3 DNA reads TGCGCCAGCAGCTTGGCCTCAGGGCTAGCGGGGAACAATGAGCAGTTCTTC. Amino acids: CASSLASGLAGNNEQFF.

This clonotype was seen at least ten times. This CDR3 reads CASSRRTSGGTTTDTQYF. The CDR3 nucleotides are TGTGCCAGCAGCCGCAGGACTAGCGGGGGGACCACCACAGATACGCAGTATTTT. J is TRBJ2-3 and V is TRBV4-2, with 14 bases identical to TRBD2. The V gene's germline CDR1 is LGHNA and CDR2 YNFKEQ. Trimming removed 4 bases from V and 2 bases from J; junction bases left unmatched: 8. CDR3 size: 18 residues.

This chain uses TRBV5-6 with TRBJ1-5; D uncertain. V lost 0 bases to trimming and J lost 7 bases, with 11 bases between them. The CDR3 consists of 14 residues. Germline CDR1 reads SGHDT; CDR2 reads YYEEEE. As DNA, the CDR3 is TGTGCCAGCAGCTTGGCCTCAGGAGGCCAGCCCCAGCATTTT. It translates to CASSLASGGQPQHF.

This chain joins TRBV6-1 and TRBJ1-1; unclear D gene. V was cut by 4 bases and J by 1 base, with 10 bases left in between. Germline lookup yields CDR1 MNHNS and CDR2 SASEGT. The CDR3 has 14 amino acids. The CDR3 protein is CASSAKVQNTEAFF. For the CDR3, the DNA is TGTGCCAGCAGTGCTAAGGTCCAGAACACTGAAGCTTTCTTT.

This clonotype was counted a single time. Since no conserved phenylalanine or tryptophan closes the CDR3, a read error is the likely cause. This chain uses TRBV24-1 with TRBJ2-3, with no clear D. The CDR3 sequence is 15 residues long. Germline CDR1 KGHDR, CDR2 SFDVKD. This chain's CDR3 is CVTSDPSPGTDTQYL. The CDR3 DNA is TGTGTCACCAGTGACCCTTCCCCCGGCACAGATACGCAGTATCTT.